Below, 10 T cell receptor beta chains from the same sample are listed, as sequenced in a study of cytomegalovirus exposure and HLA in healthy donors. The primer mix had 60 Vbeta and 13 Jbeta primers. Assay used: immunoSEQ multiplex PCR; TCRdb lists only in-frame clones, some missing. The sample has around 200,000 clones, around 86% seen once. The sample taken for sequencing was PBMCs. The receptors were sampled from a man aged 45 to 65 in good health and CMV-seronegative.

Note on this clone: Other DNA sequences from this sample encode an identical CDR3 as well. The chain uses TRBV7-6 and TRBJ1-3; D might be TRBD1 (6 bases). The V gene lost 1 base and the J gene lost 9 bases, with 16 bases spanning the gap. Germline V gene sequence: CDR1 SGHVS, CDR2 FNYEAQ. This CDR3 contains 15 residues. CDR3 bases: TGTGCCAGCAGCTTAGATCGGTCGGCAGGGGTCACCATATATTTT. This gives the protein CASSLDRSAGVTIYF.

This rearrangement joins TRBV7-6 to TRBJ2-1; TRBD2 agrees at 9 bases. The trim removed 5 bases at V and 2 bases at J, leaving 7 bases unmatched. The CDR3 extends over 16 amino acids. In germline, CDR1 is SGHVS, CDR2 FNYEAQ. The CDR3 DNA reads TGTGCCAGCAGCGTTAGCGGGAGTATTACCTACAATGAGCAGTTCTTC. Translation: CASSVSGSITYNEQFF.

V gene TRBV4-3 combines with J gene TRBJ2-1, with unresolved D. Per the germline V gene, CDR1 is LGHNA and CDR2 is YSLEER. The CDR3 length is 15 residues. Between the trimmed V and J ends, which lost 2 bases and 0 bases, there was a span of 8 bases. CDR3 protein: CASSQQLSSYNEQFF. As DNA, the CDR3 is TGCGCCAGCAGCCAACAACTTAGCTCCTACAATGAGCAGTTCTTC.

V and J are TRBV5-1 and TRBJ2-7; D perhaps matches TRBD2 (6 bases). Germline CDR1 SGHRS, CDR2 YFSETQ. This CDR3 has 16 amino acids. Trimming removed 0 bases at V and 4 bases at J, with 17 bases between. Here the CDR3 DNA reads TGCGCCAGCAGCTTGGTCTTGGGGGGTAGTAGGTACGAGCAGTACTTC. This codes for CASSLVLGGSRYEQYF.

CDR3 sequence reads: CASSLSQGRSYEQYF. In DNA form, the CDR3 reads TGTGCCAGCAGTTTAAGCCAGGGGCGATCCTACGAGCAGTACTTC. The V gene is TRBV28, the J gene TRBJ2-7; D might be TRBD1 (6 bases). Germline CDR1 is MDHEN and CDR2 is SYDVKM. The CDR3 has 15 residues. The V end lost 2 bases, the J end lost 1 base, and 12 bases lay between the germline ends.

The V gene is TRBV11-2, the J gene TRBJ2-2, with 9 bases matching TRBD1. The CDR3 extends over 17 amino acids. The V gene end was trimmed by 3 bases and the J gene end by 9 bases; junction bases not matched to a gene: 14. Looked up from germline, CDR1 is SGHAT and CDR2 is FQNNGV. This CDR3 is CASSFSPGQGKFRELFF. CDR3 coding DNA: TGTGCCAGCAGCTTCTCGCCGGGACAGGGAAAATTCAGGGAGCTGTTTTTT.

This chain connects TRBV6-1 to TRBJ1-2, with 10 bases that match TRBD1. Germline CDR1 and CDR2: MNHNS and SASEGT. Germline trimming cut 4 bases from V and 8 bases from J; bases unmatched to any gene: 4. This CDR3 spans 13 amino acids. The CDR3 spells CASSAGTGVGYTF. CDR3 bases: TGTGCCAGCAGTGCCGGGACAGGGGTCGGCTACACCTTC.

CDR3 DNA sequence: TGTGCCACCGGCCGGAGCTCCTATAATTCACCCCTCCACTTT. The encoded protein is CATGRSSYNSPLHF. The genes are TRBV15 and TRBJ1-6; D remains ambiguous. V lost 8 bases to trimming and J lost 0 bases, with 8 bases between them. In germline, CDR1 is LNHNV, CDR2 YYDKDF (reference sequence). This CDR3 is 14 amino acids long.

The V gene is TRBV7-2, the J gene TRBJ1-4; 8 nucleotides agree with TRBD1. The germline gives CDR1 SGHTA, CDR2 FQGNSA. The trim removed 2 bases at V and 5 bases at J, leaving 16 bases unmatched. The CDR3 runs to 19 residues. The CDR3 protein is CASSLSVGRGRAANEKLFF. Here the CDR3 DNA reads TGTGCCAGCAGCTTAAGTGTTGGCAGGGGGCGCGCAGCGAATGAAAAACTGTTTTTT.

This chain uses TRBV4-1 with TRBJ2-1, with 9 bases that match TRBD2. V dropped 0 bases and J dropped 10; count of bases not matched to a gene: 10. Germline loops: CDR1 MGHRA, CDR2 YSYEKL. There are 16 residues in the CDR3. CDR3: CASSQDRGTSGREQFF. The DNA for the CDR3 is TGCGCCAGCAGCCAAGATAGGGGTACTAGCGGGCGAGAGCAGTTCTTC.